This passage covers 26 T cell receptor beta chains from one sample sequenced in a study of early T cells in non-severe SARS-CoV-2 infection. In TCRdb, the 5' RACE reads were re-called with MiXCR into one record per CDR3 protein. Here the sample spans about 99,000 distinct CDR3 sequences, over 15% being singletons. Sequencing input: whole blood. The receptors were sampled from an adult who was a healthcare worker with PCR-confirmed SARS-CoV-2 infection or an uninfected control (not recorded which).

This clonotype was recorded many times. The rearrangement joins TRBV20-1 to TRBJ2-1; D may be TRBD1 (6 bases). The CDR3 totals 15 residues. CDR1 and CDR2 from the germline V gene are DFQATT and SNEGSKA (reference sequence). Deletions cut 3 bases from V and 7 bases from J, with 19 bases between. CDR3 DNA: TGCAGTGCTAGGGGGGCGGCGGTGGGGTCGAATGAGCAGTTCTTC. It translates to CSARGAAVGSNEQFF.

This clonotype has just a few counts. The chain joins TRBV6-2 or TRBV6-3 to TRBJ2-2, with 12 bases fitting TRBD2. Losses at the gene ends were 5 bases for V and 7 bases for J; bases not matched to a gene: 14. From germline, CDR1 is MNHEY and CDR2 SVGEGT. The CDR3 runs to 18 residues. CDR3 region: CASSPRSQTSGSHGELFF. CDR3 bases: TGTGCCAGCAGTCCTAGATCGCAGACTAGCGGGAGTCACGGGGAGCTGTTTTTT.

The chain has TRBV7-6 and TRBJ2-1, with TRBD2 identical over 7 bases. Germline loops: CDR1 SGHVS, CDR2 FNYEAQ. The CDR3 loop spans 17 amino acids. Trimming removed 5 bases from V and 5 bases from J; junction bases left unmatched: 15. CDR3 in DNA: TGTGCCAGCAGCCACCCGGTGGGTGGGACTACCAACAATGAGCAGTTCTTC. It yields the protein CASSHPVGGTTNNEQFF.

This sequence joins TRBV7-7 and TRBJ2-2; the match to TRBD1 covers 8 bases. Germline CDR1 SSHAT, CDR2 FNYEAQ (reference sequence). J was trimmed by 8 bases and V by 5 bases; bases with no gene match: 7. The CDR3 runs to 14 residues. The DNA of the CDR3 is TGTGCCAGCAGCATCGGACAGGGAGGAGGGGAGCTGTTTTTT. This gives the protein CASSIGQGGGELFF.

This clonotype was observed at least ten times. The genes are TRBV5-5 and TRBJ2-1; 9 bases map to TRBD2. CDR1 SGHKS and CDR2 YYEKEE come from the germline V gene (reference sequence). This CDR3 has 16 residues. V was clipped by 1 base and J by 3 bases; unmatched bases: 5. The DNA of the CDR3 is TGTGCCAGCAGCTTGCATCCGCGGGGGGGCTACAATGAGCAGTTCTTC. Translating gives CASSLHPRGGYNEQFF.

This clonotype was seen only a few times. This rearrangement joins TRBV24-1 to TRBJ2-7; a possible D gene is TRBD1 (6 bases). Germline loops: CDR1 KGHDR, CDR2 SFDVKD. Trimming pared 3 bases from V and 7 bases from J, leaving 12 bases between. The CDR3 sequence is 13 residues long. The CDR3 DNA is TGTGCCACCAGTGATACAGGGTATGAGGAGCAGTACTTC. Translating it yields CATSDTGYEEQYF.

The V gene is TRBV29-1, the J gene TRBJ1-2; D is possibly TRBD1 (6 bases). The CDR3 sequence is 12 residues long. Germline CDR1 and CDR2: SQVTM and ANQGSEA. V was clipped by 7 bases and J by 4 bases, with 13 bases between them. As DNA, the CDR3 is TGCAGCGCAGCAGGACAGAGCTATGGCTACACCTTC. It specifies CSAAGQSYGYTF.

CDR3 in amino acids: CASSLGTGTGELFF. The CDR3 DNA sequence: TGTGCCAGCAGCTTGGGGACAGGGACCGGGGAGCTGTTTTTT. This rearrangement joins TRBV11-2 to TRBJ2-2; 9 nucleotides line up with TRBD1. Germline CDR1 is SGHAT and CDR2 is FQNNGV. This CDR3 region has 14 residues. Trimming at V came to 3 bases and at J to 5 bases, leaving 1 base not matched to a gene.

The sample holds many counts of this clonotype. The CDR3 bases are TGTGCCAGCAGTTACCCGGGGACGGAGGTAAATGAGCAGTTCTTC. This codes for CASSYPGTEVNEQFF. The V call is TRBV6-2 or TRBV6-3, the J call TRBJ2-1; D possibly uses TRBD1 or TRBD2 (5 bases each). The CDR3 runs 15 residues. The V end lost 2 bases, the J end lost 7 bases, and 15 bases lay between the germline ends. Germline values: CDR1 MNHEY, CDR2 SVGEGT.

The chain combines TRBV6-2 or TRBV6-3 with TRBJ2-7, with unresolved D. CDR3 length: 14 amino acids. Per germline, CDR1 MNHEY and CDR2 SVGEGT. Trimming left V 2 bases short and J 0 bases short, with 8 bases between. The CDR3 DNA reads as TGTGCCAGCAGTTACCTCAGGTTCTCCTACGAGCAGTACTTC. Protein sequence: CASSYLRFSYEQYF.

The table lists this clonotype with a few counts. This sequence joins TRBV20-1 and TRBJ2-2; D gene uncertain. Trimming took 0 bases from V and 5 from J, leaving 16 bases between them. The CDR3 is 16 amino acids. The germline gives CDR1 DFQATT, CDR2 SNEGSKA (reference sequence). The CDR3 spells CSARDAGPRRTGELFF. The DNA of the CDR3 is TGCAGTGCTAGAGATGCCGGGCCTCGACGGACCGGGGAGCTGTTTTTT.

The J gene is TRBJ1-1, the V gene TRBV7-6; D may be TRBD1 (5 bases). This CDR3 region has 17 residues. Between the trimmed V and J ends, which lost 4 bases and 5 bases, there was a span of 23 bases. Germline values: CDR1 SGHVS, CDR2 FNYEAQ. The CDR3 protein is CASSSLKGPRARTEAFF. For the CDR3, the DNA is TGTGCCAGCAGCTCCCTAAAGGGCCCCAGGGCAAGGACTGAAGCTTTCTTT.

This clonotype has just a few counts. V gene TRBV20-1 combines with J gene TRBJ2-7; D remains ambiguous. The CDR3 length is 12 residues. CDR1 is DFQATT, CDR2 SNEGSKA, per germline (reference sequence). The V end was cut by 3 bases, the J end by 2 bases, with 8 bases between. CDR3 loop: CSARAGPYEQYF. For the CDR3, the DNA is TGCAGTGCTAGGGCTGGCCCCTACGAGCAGTACTTC.

By proportion, this clonotype is medium-sized. This chain's CDR3 is CASSLRGGGTDTQYF. The CDR3 DNA sequence: TGTGCCAGCAGCTTAAGAGGGGGCGGGACAGATACGCAGTATTTT. The chain is built from TRBV7-2 and TRBJ2-3; 7 bases are shared with TRBD1. V trimming: 2 bases; J trimming: 3 bases; junction bases outside the gene matches: 5. CDR3 size: 15 residues. Looked up from germline, CDR1 is SGHTA and CDR2 is FQGNSA.

There are a few counts of this clonotype. The rearrangement joins TRBV18 to TRBJ2-7; 7 bases fit TRBD2. Looked up from germline, CDR1 is KGHSH and CDR2 is LQKENI. The V segment lost 2 bases and the J segment 7 bases; nucleotides outside the gene matches: 8. The CDR3 has 14 residues. The CDR3 sequence: CASSPKTGAGEQYF. DNA of the CDR3: TGTGCCAGCTCACCAAAGACGGGAGCGGGGGAGCAGTACTTC.

This clonotype was seen many times. This chain uses TRBV6-5 with TRBJ2-7; either TRBD1 or TRBD2 may fit D (5 bases each). The V gene's germline CDR1 is MNHEY and CDR2 SVGAGI. The V end lost 3 bases, the J end lost 0 bases, and 12 bases lay between the germline ends. The CDR3 loop spans 15 amino acids. The CDR3 nucleotides read TGTGCCAGCAGTTATAGGGACCACCCCTCCTACGAGCAGTACTTC. Its protein product is CASSYRDHPSYEQYF.

The V and J genes are TRBV6-6 and TRBJ2-5, with D unresolved. Per germline, CDR1 MNHNY and CDR2 SVGAGI (reference sequence). This CDR3 contains 15 residues. Deletions cut 0 bases from V and 5 bases from J, with 13 bases between. In DNA, the CDR3 is TGTGCCAGCAGTTACTCGATAAGTCAACTGGAGACCCAGTACTTC. It codes for CASSYSISQLETQYF.

V and J are TRBV2 and TRBJ2-1; 12 positions agree with TRBD1. The germline V gene encodes CDR1 SNHLY and CDR2 FYNNEI. V trimming: 5 bases; J trimming: 6 bases; junction bases outside the gene matches: 5. This CDR3 has 15 amino acids. CDR3 region: CASSTGTGGSNEQFF. CDR3 DNA sequence: TGTGCCAGCAGTACCGGGACAGGGGGCTCCAATGAGCAGTTCTTC. The variable domain in full, with the rest retrieved from reference TRBV2 and TRBJ2-1, is EPEVTQTPSHQVTQMGQEVILRCVPISNHLYFYWYRQILGQKVEFLVSFYNNEISEKSEIFDDQFSVERPDGSNFTLKIRSTKLEDSAMYFCASSTGTGGSNEQFFGPGTRLTVL.

The V call is TRBV19, the J call TRBJ2-5; tentatively, D is TRBD1 or TRBD2 (5 bases each). The CDR3 is made up of 15 amino acids. Trimming left V 7 bases short and J 3 bases short, with 18 bases between. Germline CDR1 is LNHDA and CDR2 is SQIVND (reference sequence). DNA for the CDR3: TGTGCCAGTACCACCAGAACCCTGGGGGAAGAGACCCAGTACTTC. This sequence encodes CASTTRTLGEETQYF.

This clonotype was found a few times. The chain employs TRBV2 and TRBJ2-4; 7 nucleotides agree with TRBD1. In germline, CDR1 is SNHLY, CDR2 FYNNEI. V lost 6 bases to trimming and J lost 0 bases; unmatched junction nucleotides: 5. This CDR3 is 15 amino acids long. This chain's CDR3 is CASSVQGSAKNIQYF. The CDR3, as DNA: TGTGCCAGCAGCGTACAGGGGTCAGCCAAAAACATTCAGTACTTC.

The chain is built from TRBV7-9 and TRBJ2-2; D uncertain. Germline-derived CDR1 and CDR2 are SEHNR and FQNEAQ (reference sequence). V lost 3 bases and J lost 4, with 18 bases in between. The CDR3 is 17 residues long. The CDR3 sequence is CASSFRPAGSLTGELFF. CDR3 coding DNA: TGTGCCAGCAGCTTTAGGCCCGCAGGAAGCCTCACCGGGGAGCTGTTTTTT.

This clonotype was recorded a few times. This chain uses TRBV5-6 with TRBJ2-7, with 7 bases matching TRBD1. Per the germline V gene, CDR1 is SGHDT and CDR2 is YYEEEE. V trimming: 4 bases; J trimming: 0 bases; junction bases outside the gene matches: 10. The CDR3 is made up of 16 amino acids. The CDR3 region has the DNA TGTGCCAGCAGCCCACTTGGACAGGACGCCTCCTACGAGCAGTACTTC. It specifies CASSPLGQDASYEQYF.

J is TRBJ1-1 and V is TRBV14, with D uncertain. CDR1 and CDR2 (germline): SGHDN, FVKESK. CDR3 length: 15 residues. V dropped 4 bases and J dropped 5 bases, with 17 bases sitting between them. CDR3 protein: CASSLPGNVGTEAFF. The CDR3 nucleotides are TGTGCCAGCAGCCTGCCGGGTAATGTAGGTACTGAAGCTTTCTTT.

The sample holds many counts of this clonotype. J is TRBJ2-7 and V is TRBV5-6, with D perhaps given as TRBD1 or TRBD2 (5 bases each). The CDR3 runs 14 residues. Germline CDR1 is SGHDT and CDR2 is YYEEEE. V lost 5 bases, J lost 2 bases, and 14 bases lay in between. DNA for the CDR3: TGTGCCAGCAGGGACCGGGACCGACCCTACGAGCAGTACTTC. Translated: CASRDRDRPYEQYF.

CDR3 nucleotide sequence: TGTGCCAGCAGCTTAGGGACTACAACCCAGTACTTC. Translating gives CASSLGTTTQYF. V usage is TRBV13 and J usage is TRBJ2-5; perhaps TRBD2 as D (5 bases). CDR3 length equals 12 residues. With 0 bases removed from V and 8 bases from J, the gap between germline ends came to 7 bases. Germline loops: CDR1 PRHDT, CDR2 FYEKMQ (reference sequence).

This clonotype was found a few times. The CDR3: CASSSTGSNQPQHF. CDR3 coding DNA: TGTGCCAGCAGCTCGACAGGAAGCAATCAGCCCCAGCATTTT. The chain recombines TRBV11-2 with TRBJ1-5; tentatively, D is TRBD1 (6 bases). Trimming removed 4 bases at V and 1 base at J, with 8 bases between. The CDR3 covers 14 residues. Germline-derived CDR1 and CDR2 are SGHAT and FQNNGV.